The 28 T cell receptor beta chains presented below share a single source sample, sequenced in a study of OX40 agonist ivuxolimab in advanced cancers. Clones were read by immunoSEQ multiplex PCR, and TCRdb kept only the in-frame ones, dropping some. The sample carries fewer than 85,000 clones, 83% recorded once. Sequences were derived from CD4+ or CD8+ T cells sorted from blood, sampled in a trial of the OX40 agonist ivuxolimab. These TCRs come from an adult with an advanced solid tumor such as melanoma, head and neck, liver or kidney cancer.

This clone was picked up one time. The rearrangement uses TRBV2 and TRBJ1-2; TRBD1 is a possible D gene (5 bases). The CDR3 is 16 residues long. V lost 11 bases to trimming and J lost 12 bases, with 34 bases between them. Germline CDR1 is SNHLY and CDR2 is FYNNEI. The CDR3 DNA sequence: TGTGCCGTCACTCAGCTGGGGGATGAGAGGAGACGGATGCACACCTTC. It encodes CAVTQLGDERRRMHTF.

The chain recombines TRBV29-1 with TRBJ1-2; 9 bases align to TRBD1. J lost 4 bases, V lost 6 bases, and 21 bases had no gene match. The CDR3 length is 18 residues. Germline CDR1 is SQVTM and CDR2 is ANQGSEA. CDR3 residues: CSVTPGPGQGPGGYGYTF. The CDR3 nucleotides are TGCAGCGTAACCCCGGGACCGGGACAGGGCCCCGGGGGCTATGGCTACACCTTC.

V usage is TRBV5-3 and J usage is TRBJ1-1; unclear D gene. TRBV5-3 is marked as an open reading frame, function uncertain. Trimming pared 0 bases from V and 4 bases from J, leaving 4 bases between. This CDR3 contains 12 residues. CDR3 region: CARSLVGTEAFF. CDR3 sequence (DNA): TGTGCCAGAAGCTTGGTGGGCACTGAAGCTTTCTTT.

The V call is TRBV5-6, the J call TRBJ2-4; D might be TRBD1 (6 bases). V lost 2 bases, J lost 9 bases, and 9 bases lay in between. CDR3 length: 12 amino acids. Germline CDR1 SGHDT, CDR2 YYEEEE. In nucleotides, the CDR3 is TGTGCCAGCAGCTTCAGGGGAATCATTCAGTACTTC. Translation: CASSFRGIIQYF.

The chain joins TRBV11-2 to TRBJ2-1; D tentatively reads TRBD1 or TRBD2 (5 bases each). The germline V gene has CDR1 SGHAT and CDR2 FQNNGV. V lost 5 bases, J lost 3 bases, and 17 bases lay in between. The CDR3 contains 16 residues. As DNA, the CDR3 is TGTGCCAGCAGCCTTAGGTGGGGGACCAACTACAATGAGCAGTTCTTC. Translated: CASSLRWGTNYNEQFF.

The chain joins TRBV7-9 to TRBJ1-1, with D unclear. The ends were cut back, 7 bases at V and 3 bases at J, with 15 bases in the middle. From germline, CDR1 is SEHNR and CDR2 FQNEAQ (reference sequence). The CDR3 spans 14 residues. For the CDR3, the DNA is TGTGCCAGCATTGGTCCCGGGATTCACACTGAAGCTTTCTTT. Translated, it gives CASIGPGIHTEAFF.

This sequence joins TRBV30 and TRBJ1-1; TRBD1 matches 10 bases. The CDR3 totals 13 residues. V lost 4 bases to trimming and J lost 4 bases; unmatched junction nucleotides: 3. Per germline, CDR1 GTSNPN and CDR2 SVGIG (reference sequence). The CDR3 nucleotides read TGTGCCTGGAAGACAGGGGGCTTCACTGAAGCTTTCTTT. Translated, it gives CAWKTGGFTEAFF.

The V and J genes are TRBV7-2 and TRBJ1-2; TRBD1 might be the D (5 bases). The CDR3 sequence is 13 residues long. Germline values: CDR1 SGHTA, CDR2 FQGNSA. Trimming stripped 1 base from V and 4 bases from J, with 7 bases between. The CDR3 reads CASSLEGAYGYTF. CDR3 nucleotide sequence: TGTGCCAGCAGCTTAGAAGGGGCCTATGGCTACACCTTC.

V and J are TRBV4-3 and TRBJ2-1; D is undetermined. V was pared by 1 base and J by 4 bases, with 8 bases between. The length of the CDR3 is 14 residues. Germline V gene data show CDR1 as LGHNA and CDR2 as YSLEER. DNA for the CDR3: TGCGCCAGCAGCCAAGGGGCCCTGTACAATGAGCAGTTCTTC. As protein: CASSQGALYNEQFF.

This clone was observed a single time. V is TRBV7-2 and J is TRBJ2-7; 9 nucleotides align to TRBD1. V dropped 5 bases and J dropped 7; count of bases not matched to a gene: 12. The length of the CDR3 is 15 residues. Germline V gives CDR1 SGHTA, CDR2 FQGNSA. The chain's CDR3 is CASSTSGTGYGEQYF. DNA for the CDR3: TGTGCCAGCAGCACTTCCGGGACAGGGTACGGGGAGCAGTACTTC.

This clone was seen only once. The chain employs TRBV4-2 and TRBJ1-2; unclear D gene. Per the germline V gene, CDR1 is LGHNA and CDR2 is YNFKEQ. The V end was cut by 0 bases, the J end by 8 bases, with 22 bases between. The CDR3 is made up of 17 amino acids. The CDR3 bases are TGTGCCAGCAGCCAAGAAGACGACCGTGGGAGCCTAAGAGGCTACACCTTC. Its protein product is CASSQEDDRGSLRGYTF.

This chain uses TRBV9 with TRBJ1-2, with D perhaps TRBD1 (6 bases). This CDR3 comprises 13 residues. The germline V and J ends were trimmed by 0 bases and 6 bases, with 9 bases remaining between them. Germline CDR1 reads SGDLS; CDR2 reads YYNGEE. CDR3 protein: CASSVDRANGYTF. For the CDR3, the DNA is TGTGCCAGCAGCGTAGACAGGGCAAATGGCTACACCTTC.

The rearrangement links TRBV7-2 to TRBJ2-1, with 12 bases fitting TRBD1. With V trimmed by 2 bases and J by 7 bases, 6 bases remained unmatched. The CDR3 contains 16 residues. CDR1 is SGHTA and CDR2 is FQGNSA in the germline V gene. The CDR3 nucleotides read TGTGCCAGCAGCTTAACTTCGGGACAGGGGGCTAATGAGCAGTTCTTC. The encoded protein is CASSLTSGQGANEQFF.

The rearrangement uses TRBV14 and TRBJ2-7; D is ambiguous. CDR3 length equals 13 residues. Trimming pared 1 base from V and 6 bases from J, leaving 10 bases between. The V gene's germline CDR1 is SGHDN and CDR2 FVKESK. The CDR3 coding sequence is TGTGCCAGCAGCCAAGTAGGAGTAGGCGAGCAGTACTTC. It encodes CASSQVGVGEQYF. The full variable domain, in which reference TRBV14 and TRBJ2-7 provide the parts outside the CDR3, is EAGVTQFPSHSVIEKGQTVTLRCDPISGHDNLYWYRRVMGKEIKFLLHFVKESKQDESGMPNNRFLAERTGGTYSTLKVQPAELEDSGVYFCASSQVGVGEQYFGPGTRLTVT.

The V call is TRBV7-9, the J call TRBJ1-5, with 7 bases lining up with TRBD1. The J segment lost 3 bases and the V segment lost 6 bases, leaving 8 bases of the junction unmatched. Per the germline V gene, CDR1 is SEHNR and CDR2 is FQNEAQ (reference sequence). This CDR3 has 15 residues. Here the CDR3 DNA reads TGTGCCAGCAGTCCAGGGGGAGGGTCCAATCAGCCCCAGCATTTT. It is translated as CASSPGGGSNQPQHF.

There are a few counts of this clone. The J gene is TRBJ1-6, the V gene TRBV5-1; weak D call: TRBD1 (6 bases). The V end lost 0 bases, the J end lost 7 bases, and 14 bases lay between the germline ends. There are 16 residues in the CDR3. The germline V gene has CDR1 SGHRS and CDR2 YFSETQ. The CDR3 DNA sequence: TGCGCCAGCAGCTTGGCCGGGACAAATCCAAATTCACCCCTCCACTTT. Residues: CASSLAGTNPNSPLHF.

The chain is built from TRBV30 and TRBJ1-1; TRBD1 matches 8 bases. CDR3 length: 14 residues. Germline V gene data show CDR1 as GTSNPN and CDR2 as SVGIG (reference sequence). The junction had 7 bases not matched to a gene; V was cut back by 2 bases and J by 5 bases. This CDR3 is CAWSITGGGTEAFF. Written as DNA, the CDR3 is TGTGCCTGGAGTATAACAGGGGGAGGGACTGAAGCTTTCTTT.

The chain links TRBV19 to TRBJ2-2, with D possibly being TRBD1 (5 bases). This CDR3 comprises 14 residues. V dropped 7 bases and J dropped 6 bases, with 15 bases sitting between them. Germline assignment: CDR1 LNHDA and CDR2 SQIVND (reference sequence). This chain's CDR3 is CASKATARAGELFF. The CDR3 nucleotides read TGTGCCAGTAAAGCGACAGCTCGGGCCGGGGAGCTGTTTTTT.

The V gene is TRBV18, the J gene TRBJ2-3, with 8 positions matching TRBD1. Per germline, CDR1 KGHSH and CDR2 LQKENI. This CDR3 contains 17 residues. V gave up 2 bases and J gave up 3 bases; unmatched junction bases: 10. The CDR3 DNA is TGTGCCAGCTCACCATCTCGGACAGGGTCCCGGACAGATACGCAGTATTTT. Translating gives CASSPSRTGSRTDTQYF. The full variable domain, completed using reference TRBV18 and TRBJ2-3, is NAGVMQNPRHLVRRRGQEARLRCSPMKGHSHVYWYRQLPEEGLKFMVYLQKENIIDESGMPKERFSAEFPKEGPSILRIQQVVRGDSAAYFCASSPSRTGSRTDTQYFGPGTRLTVL.

The chain joins TRBV19 to TRBJ2-3, with D tentatively TRBD2 (7 bases). Trimming cost V 3 bases and J 2 bases, with 15 bases left between them. Per the germline V gene, CDR1 is LNHDA and CDR2 is SQIVND (reference sequence). CDR3 length: 16 amino acids. DNA of the CDR3: TGTGCCAGTAGTATGTCCGGGGGGCTCAACACAGATACGCAGTATTTT. It specifies CASSMSGGLNTDTQYF. The entire variable domain, with the rest obtained from reference TRBV19 and TRBJ2-3, is as follows: DGGITQSPKYLFRKEGQNVTLSCEQNLNHDAMYWYRQDPGQGLRLIYYSQIVNDFQKGDIAEGYSVSREKKESFPLTVTSAQKNPTAFYLCASSMSGGLNTDTQYFGPGTRLTVL.

J is TRBJ1-1 and V is TRBV14, with TRBD1 identical over 8 bases. V gave up 3 bases and J gave up 1 base; unmatched junction bases: 16. Germline loops: CDR1 SGHDN, CDR2 FVKESK. The CDR3 runs to 19 residues. Written as DNA, the CDR3 is TGTGCCAGCAGCCACTTAAAACCGGGACAGGATTTCGGGAACACTGAAGCTTTCTTT. Protein product: CASSHLKPGQDFGNTEAFF.

This clone was picked up one time. The genes are TRBV6-5 and TRBJ1-1; 12 nucleotides align to TRBD1. V was clipped by 2 bases and J by 11 bases; unmatched bases: 6. This CDR3 has 14 residues. Germline CDR1 reads MNHEY; CDR2 reads SVGAGI. The CDR3 DNA sequence: TGTGCCAGCAGTTACAGGGGACAGGGGGCGCGGGCTTTCTTT. It is translated as CASSYRGQGARAFF.

The gene calls are TRBV6-1 and TRBJ2-5; TRBD2 agrees at 7 bases. This CDR3 is 13 amino acids long. The germline V gene encodes CDR1 MNHNS and CDR2 SASEGT. J was trimmed by 7 bases and V by 1 base; bases with no gene match: 3. The CDR3 DNA is TGTGCCAGCAGTGAAGTTGGGGAGGGGACCCAGTACTTC. Translation: CASSEVGEGTQYF.

This clone showed up just a few times. The V and J genes are TRBV4-1 and TRBJ2-3, with unresolved D. CDR3 length equals 16 residues. V lost 0 bases to trimming and J lost 4 bases, with 14 bases between them. Germline values: CDR1 MGHRA, CDR2 YSYEKL. DNA for the CDR3: TGCGCCAGCAGCCAAGATGGGCAGTCGTCGGCAGATACGCAGTATTTT. Translating gives CASSQDGQSSADTQYF.

The chain employs TRBV25-1 and TRBJ1-2; TRBD1 matches at 9 bases. Germline CDR1 MGHDK, CDR2 SYGVNS. V lost 5 bases to trimming and J lost 4 bases; unmatched junction nucleotides: 5. CDR3 length: 14 residues. The DNA of the CDR3 is TGTGCCAGCAGTCCCCCGGGACAGGGCTATGGCTACACCTTC. Translated, it gives CASSPPGQGYGYTF.

This chain joins TRBV10-3 and TRBJ2-7, with 15 bases identical to TRBD2. The CDR3 loop spans 16 amino acids. J was trimmed by 2 bases and V by 6 bases; bases with no gene match: 5. From germline, CDR1 is ENHRY and CDR2 SYGVKD. For the CDR3, the DNA is TGTGCCATCAGATCGGGACTAGCGGGGGGAACCTACGAGCAGTACTTC. Its protein product is CAIRSGLAGGTYEQYF.

There are a few counts of this clone. The chain joins TRBV19 to TRBJ2-7; D might be TRBD2 (5 bases). Per germline, CDR1 LNHDA and CDR2 SQIVND (reference sequence). Trimming cost V 8 bases and J 1 base, with 12 bases left between them. CDR3 length: 13 amino acids. CDR3 in DNA: TGTGCCAGTTCGGGCGTAGCGTCCTACGAGCAGTACTTC. Amino acid sequence: CASSGVASYEQYF. Full variable domain (missing parts from reference TRBV19 and TRBJ2-7): DGGITQSPKYLFRKEGQNVTLSCEQNLNHDAMYWYRQDPGQGLRLIYYSQIVNDFQKGDIAEGYSVSREKKESFPLTVTSAQKNPTAFYLCASSGVASYEQYFGPGTRLTVT.

This rearrangement joins TRBV7-9 to TRBJ2-3; TRBD1 agrees at 7 bases. V lost 8 bases to trimming and J lost 0 bases; unmatched junction nucleotides: 5. The CDR3 contains 14 residues. CDR1 and CDR2 (germline): SEHNR, FQNEAQ (reference sequence). CDR3 coding DNA: TGTGCCAGCGCACCGGGACAGAGCACAGATACGCAGTATTTT. Its protein is CASAPGQSTDTQYF.